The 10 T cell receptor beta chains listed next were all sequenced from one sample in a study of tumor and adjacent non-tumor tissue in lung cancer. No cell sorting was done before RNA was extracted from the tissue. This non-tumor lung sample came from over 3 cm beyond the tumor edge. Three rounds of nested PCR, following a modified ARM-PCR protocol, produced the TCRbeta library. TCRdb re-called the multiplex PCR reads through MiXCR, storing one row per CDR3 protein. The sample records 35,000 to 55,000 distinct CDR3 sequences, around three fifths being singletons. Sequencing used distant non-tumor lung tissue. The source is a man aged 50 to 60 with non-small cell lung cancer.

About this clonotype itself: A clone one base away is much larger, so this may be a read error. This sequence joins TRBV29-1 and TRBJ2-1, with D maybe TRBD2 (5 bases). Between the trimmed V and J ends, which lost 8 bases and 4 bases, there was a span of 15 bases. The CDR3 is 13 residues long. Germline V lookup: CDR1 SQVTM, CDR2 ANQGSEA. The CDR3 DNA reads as TGCAGCTCCTGCGCTAGCCGATACAATGAGCAGTTCTTC. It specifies CSSCASRYNEQFF.

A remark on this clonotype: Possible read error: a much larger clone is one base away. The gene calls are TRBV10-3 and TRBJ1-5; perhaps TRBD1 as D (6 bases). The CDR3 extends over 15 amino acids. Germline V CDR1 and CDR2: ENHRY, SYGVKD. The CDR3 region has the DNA TGTGCCGCCAGCCGGACAGTCGATAGCATTCAGCCCCAGCATTTT. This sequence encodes CAASRTVDSIQPQHF.

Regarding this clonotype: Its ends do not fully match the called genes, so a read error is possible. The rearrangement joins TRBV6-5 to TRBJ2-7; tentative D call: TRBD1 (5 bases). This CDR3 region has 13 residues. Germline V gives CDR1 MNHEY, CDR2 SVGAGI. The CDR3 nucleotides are TGTGCCAGCAGTTATGGCAGGGAACACGAGCAATACTTC. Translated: CASSYGREHEQYF.

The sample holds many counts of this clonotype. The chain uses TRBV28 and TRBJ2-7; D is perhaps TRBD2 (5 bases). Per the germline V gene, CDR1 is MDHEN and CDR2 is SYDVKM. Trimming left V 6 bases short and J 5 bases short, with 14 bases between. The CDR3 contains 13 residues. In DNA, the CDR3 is TGTGCCAGCAGCCCCCGTTGGGGAGACGAGCAGTACTTC. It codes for CASSPRWGDEQYF.

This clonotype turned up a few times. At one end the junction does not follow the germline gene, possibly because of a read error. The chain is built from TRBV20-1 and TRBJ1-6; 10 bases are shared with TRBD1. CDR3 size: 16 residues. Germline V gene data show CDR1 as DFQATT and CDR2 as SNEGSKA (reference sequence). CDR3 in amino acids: CSARVGQGERNSPPHF. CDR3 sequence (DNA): TGCAGTGCTAGAGTCGGACAGGGGGAGCGGAATTCACCCCCCCACTTT.

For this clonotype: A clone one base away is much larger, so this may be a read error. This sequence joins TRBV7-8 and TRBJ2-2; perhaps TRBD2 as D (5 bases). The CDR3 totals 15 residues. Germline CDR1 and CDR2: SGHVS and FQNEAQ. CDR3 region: CASSASEAYTRELFF. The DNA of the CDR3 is TGTGCCAGCAGCGCCTCGGAGGCGTACACCCGGGAGCTGTTTTTT.

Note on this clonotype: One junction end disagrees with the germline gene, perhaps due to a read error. Here the CDR3 reads CTSSRGGDSPGANVLTF. CDR3 nucleotides: TGTACCAGCAGTCGCGGGGGCGACAGTCCTGGGGCCAACGTCCTGACTTTC. The chain is built from TRBV6-5 and TRBJ2-6; TRBD2 might be the D (7 bases). Germline loops: CDR1 MNHEY, CDR2 SVGAGI. The CDR3 is 17 residues long.

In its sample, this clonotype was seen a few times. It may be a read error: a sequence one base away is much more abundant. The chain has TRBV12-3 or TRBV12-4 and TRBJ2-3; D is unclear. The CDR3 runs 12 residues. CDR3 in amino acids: CAGSPRPDTQYF. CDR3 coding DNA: TGTGCCGGCAGTCCGCGTCCGGATACGCAGTATTTT.

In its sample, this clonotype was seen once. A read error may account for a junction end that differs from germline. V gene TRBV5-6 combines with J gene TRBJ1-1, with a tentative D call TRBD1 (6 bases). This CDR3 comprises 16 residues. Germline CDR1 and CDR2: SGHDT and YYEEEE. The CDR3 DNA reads TGTGCCAGCAGCCTACCAAGAACAGGGATGAGCACTGAAGGTTTCTTT. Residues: CASSLPRTGMSTEGFF.

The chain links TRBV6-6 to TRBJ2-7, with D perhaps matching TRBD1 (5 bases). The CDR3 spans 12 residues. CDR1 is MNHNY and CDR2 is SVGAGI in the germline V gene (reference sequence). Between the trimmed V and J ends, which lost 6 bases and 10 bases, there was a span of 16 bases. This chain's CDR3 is CASSPHQGAQYF. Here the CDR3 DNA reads TGTGCCAGCAGCCCCCATCAGGGTGCACAGTACTTC.